One T cell receptor (beta chain) is described in this entry. This clone was counted between two and nine times. Its target antigen remains unknown. It has no much larger one-base neighbor in the sample; base qualities were not kept. The sample originates from a study of cytomegalovirus exposure and HLA in healthy donors (dated by TCRdb to about 2017). Turning to the overall study: According to an earlier analysis of 450 to 650 of the donors, about 180 million T cells yielded roughly 110 million unique TCR beta sequences and about 300 Gb of sequence data. Roughly 300 gigabases of sequencing data and approximately 84 million unique TCR sequences were included in an early release covering 500 to 750 HLA-typed donors. Of the roughly 410 genotyped donors, more than 75% were placed in the genetic ancestry cluster associated with self-reported Caucasian donors. The aim of the study was to test whether cataloging public T cell receptors could identify signatures of past pathogen exposure. The T cell repertoires of some 700 subjects were profiled by immunosequencing and related to cytomegalovirus serostatus. A separate validation cohort of more than 100 different subjects was used in addition to the approximately 670-subject first cohort. To predict cytomegalovirus infection status, the study brought together high-throughput TCR immunosequencing, statistical association of individual TCRs with disease status, and machine learning. A later analysis re-examined previously published TCR beta repertoires from just over 650 donors and added high-resolution HLA genotyping to investigate patterns of TCR occurrence. Rather than drawing on any new phenotypic data, the later analysis identified candidate immune exposures from TCR beta sequences and the way those sequences occurred across donors. To decide whether each TCR beta V gene segment behaved as functional or pseudogenic, an earlier analysis of over 500 of the donors relied on high-throughput TCR beta sequencing. Alongside the repertoire data, information on donor age, sex, ethnicity and CMV serostatus was compiled. In a later genetic analysis, genome-wide SNP genotypes for about three fifths of the roughly 670 donors were used, and that subset was treated as a discovery cohort. All discovery cohort repertoires had been generated on a single sequencing platform. Both class I and class II loci were covered by HLA typing, at four-digit resolution. The number of typed donors differed by locus: roughly 629-640 for A, B, C, DRB1 and DQB1; approximately 530 for DQA1; approximately 600 for DPA1; and some 470 for DPB1. Four to six DR-DQ haplotypes were handled as single units for association and clustering, since linkage in the cohort was strong. Across approximately 400 genotyped donors of the cohort, an average of 235,054 unique TCR beta nucleotide sequences per donor were sequenced, and roughly 17% of those sequences were non-productive.

The method was the immunoSEQ multiplex PCR assay. For the multiplex PCR, a mixture combining 60 forward primers for TCR Vbeta segments and 13 reverse primers for TCR Jbeta segments was used. Amplification of the CDR3 region of rearranged TCR beta genes was performed with a multiplex PCR assay on genomic DNA. The amplified TCR beta libraries were sequenced on the Illumina HiSeq System as 87-base-pair reads. Turning to the authors' computational methods: A later analysis tallied 80 million to 95 million unique TCR beta chains across the 600 to 700 repertoires, and some 10 million of those chains were shared by two or more donors. A nearest-neighbor algorithm error-corrected the raw reads and collapsed the reads into unique sequences, merging closely related sequences to remove PCR and sequencing errors. V, D and J gene segments were assigned by aligning CDR3 sequences to IMGT reference sequences. For a sequence to be retained, a match of at least six nucleotides was required to both a V gene segment and a J gene segment. A rearrangement counted as productive if the CDR3 had no stop codons and remained in frame with V and J, and every other rearrangement counted as non-productive. Following IMGT convention, CDR3 was defined as the stretch from the second conserved V-encoded cysteine up to the conserved J-encoded phenylalanine. The earlier analysis of 450 to 750 of the donors excluded any sequence lacking an unambiguous match to a single V gene segment. An earlier analysis of a few hundred of the donors called V segments functional above 56.7% productive rearrangements and segregating when the between-donor standard deviation exceeded 5%. A statistical classification framework was built to diagnose cytomegalovirus status from the catalog of TCR beta chain sequences. In a later analysis, TCR nucleotide sequences were compared against IMGT/GENE-DB human TR gene sequences so that V and J genes could be assigned. A later analysis assigned CDR3 sequences and most-parsimonious VDJ recombination scenarios with the TCRdist pipeline. In a later analysis, each TCR beta chain was defined by its CDR3 amino acid sequence together with its V-gene family, and reads lacking a unique V-gene family were excluded. In a later analysis, 500 to 650 highly shared, low-generation-probability nucleotide sequences were removed to address suspected cross-contamination and a sequencing artifact. In a later analysis, a clonal expansion index for each public chain was calculated from normalized within-repertoire ranks of inferred template counts. Generation probabilities in a later analysis came from a VDJ recombination model fitted to out-of-frame rearrangements, and those results were checked against IGoR. A later analysis scored TCR-TCR, TCR-HLA and TCR-CMV co-occurrence with hypergeometric tests, applying a repertoire-size bias correction to TCR pairs. False discovery rates were estimated in a later analysis by permuting HLA or CMV assignments 20 times. In a later analysis, co-occurring TCRs were grouped using DBSCAN, with TCRdist sequence similarity added in when clustering inside HLA-allele-positive subsets. Co-occurrence clustering excluded repertoires with fewer than 30,000 or more than 120,000 public chains, plus five with anomalous nucleotide sharing. TCRdb took over this immuneACCESS table, retaining in-frame rearrangements with V and J assigned. Such tables are incomplete; in checked studies, under half of the missing clones stem from an unresolved V gene, and the remainder is unexplained. From that table come the V and J calls and clone size; the DNA was used to work out D and trimming. Here the sample has 180,000 or so clones; 75% to 85% occur a single time. The ten largest clonotypes hold about 1.5% of the sample.

Broad study findings and their caveats: A later analysis reported that several top co-occurrence clusters appeared linked to parvovirus B19, influenza, CMV and Epstein-Barr virus. An association between a missense DCLRE1C variant and V-gene and J-gene trimming of TCR beta chains was found in a later genetic analysis and replicated in an independent cohort. A further reported finding was that TCR beta sequences accurately predicted the HLA-A and HLA-B alleles for most subjects in the first cohort. Because counts were too low, about 18 rarely observed V segments, including chromosome 9 orphons, were excluded from the earlier analysis of several hundred of the donors. It was suggested by the authors that the approach could potentially be generalized to other disease states and immunological phenotypes. A later analysis found that HLA-associated TCR beta chains were more clonally expanded and had lower generation probabilities than equally common non-associated chains. This cohort had only TCR beta chains sequenced, and the lack of alpha or paired-chain data limited which features could be detected. In a later genetic analysis, fewer N-insertions in productive TCRs were reported among donors in an Asian-associated ancestry cluster than the 666-donor mean. When HLA alleles, especially DR and DQ, strongly co-occurred, attributing TCR associations to individual alleles was difficult. A few of the identified cytomegalovirus-associated TCR beta chains were confirmed in vitro to be specific for cytomegalovirus antigens. Because HLA typing was unavailable for some donors at each locus, only the typed subset was used in association tests. The study listed approximately 160 TCR beta chains as associated with cytomegalovirus. Roughly uniform sequencing depth across donors was assumed in presence/absence analyses, although this assumption may not hold. A later analysis found that TCR association rates varied across HLA loci, with DRB1 alleles showing the most associated TCRs and HLA-C alleles the fewest. CMV serostatus was the only immune exposure information available for the cohort. A later analysis associated 15,000 to 20,000 TCR beta sequences with specific HLA alleles at a false discovery rate of 0.05. The sequencing pipeline was judged likely to have produced a cluster of highly shared sequence variants as a technical artifact. Linkage disequilibrium might explain the correlated functional status among segregating V segments, but an unknown experimental factor could not be ruled out. A later analysis found that most CMV-associated TCR beta chains appeared HLA-restricted, with HLA associations seemingly driven largely by CMV exposure. In an earlier analysis of over 550 of the donors, most TCR beta V segments were observed in productive rearrangements about 90% or about 30% of the time, broadly matching IMGT annotations. In both the original and validation cohorts, the classifier was reported to diagnose cytomegalovirus status with high specificity and sensitivity. Most TCR sequences were seen in very few donors, while some public TCRs were found in many individuals.

The cohort comprised under 700 healthy bone marrow donors. At the time of sampling, all cohort members were nominally healthy, though unrecorded immune exposures were likely present. The donor tested CMV seronegative and was one of the 352 seronegative cohort members. A peripheral blood sample was collected from each donor, and TCR beta sequencing was performed on peripheral blood mononuclear cells. The Qiagen DNeasy Blood Extraction Kit was used to extract genomic DNA from the blood cell samples. The clonotype comes from a man aged 18 to 30 in good health and CMV-seronegative. The material sequenced was PBMCs.

The DNA is as follows: TGTGCCAGCAGCTCGGGTGCGGGACTCACAGATACGCAGTATTTT. Its amino acids are CASSSGAGLTDTQYF. The receptor chain draws on TRBV7-9 and TRBJ2-3; 6 matching bases give a weak D call of TRBD2. V and J are truncated by 4 bases and 2 bases respectively, leaving an intervening sequence of 13 bases. The CDR3 starts with the cysteine, ends with the phenylalanine, and has 15 residues. Left in the record is the CDR3 DNA by itself, 45 bases read in frame from the first base. CDR1 and CDR2, looked up from the germline V gene (reference sequence), are SEHNR and FQNEAQ.